This TCR beta chain emerged from a study of T cells in Graves' hyperthyroidism and ophthalmopathy. Study outcomes and limitations: A 13 V-J signature model discriminated ophthalmopathy versus stable hyperthyroidism.

Amplification targeted TCR beta CDR3 regions from RNA transcripts. First-round RT-PCR targeting the TCR CDR3 was performed with the HTBI primer set. MiXCR was run by TCRdb on the multiplex PCR reads, yielding one entry per CDR3 protein. The repertoire consists of 500,000 or so distinct CDR3 sequences, with 17% occurring once and the leading ten covering approximately 16%. Comments on this clonotype: Its antigen is not identified.

The CDR3 sequence is 13 residues long. Looked up from germline, CDR1 is MNHEY and CDR2 is SMNVEV (reference sequence). V dropped 3 bases and J dropped 7 bases, with 9 bases sitting between them. Patients were excluded because of uncontrolled infection, other autoimmune disease, pregnancy or lactation. PBMCs were collected from a roughly 10 ml volume of fresh peripheral blood. Sequences were obtained from blood. This chain connects TRBV27 to TRBJ2-2; tentatively, D is TRBD2 (6 bases). The receptor was derived from a woman aged 18-35 years with Graves' ophthalmopathy. In nucleotides, the CDR3 is TGTGCCAGCAGTTTCAGTAGCGGCGGGGAGCTGTTTTTT. Translating it yields CASSFSSGGELFF.